The 16 T cell receptor beta chains below all came from one sample that was sequenced in a study of T cells in Graves' hyperthyroidism and ophthalmopathy. Researchers took RNA transcripts and amplified the TCR beta CDR3 regions from them. During a first-round RT-PCR of the TCR CDR3, the HTBI primer set was used. MiXCR, run by TCRdb on the multiplex PCR reads, gives a single entry per CDR3 protein. The data contain over 450,000 distinct CDR3 sequences, 14% of them singletons. Source material: blood. These receptors were taken from a woman younger than 30 with Graves' hyperthyroidism.

This clonotype was detected ten times or more. The V and J genes are TRBV19 and TRBJ2-5; D might be TRBD1 (6 bases). Germline CDR1 is LNHDA and CDR2 is SQIVND (reference sequence). Trimming shortened V by 5 bases and J by 3 bases, and 16 bases separated the two germline ends. The CDR3 has 15 residues. For the CDR3, the DNA is TGTGCCAGTAGTCCCCGGACAGTTACAAAAGAGACCCAGTACTTC. Its protein product is CASSPRTVTKETQYF.

This clonotype was seen repeatedly, ten times or more. The chain couples TRBV13 to TRBJ2-1; tentative D call: TRBD2 (6 bases). Germline V gives CDR1 PRHDT, CDR2 FYEKMQ (reference sequence). The V and J ends lost 5 bases and 5 bases respectively, with 16 bases between them. The CDR3 is 15 amino acids. The CDR3 sequence: CASSPAVGGNNEQFF. The CDR3, as DNA: TGTGCCAGCAGCCCCGCAGTTGGCGGGAACAATGAGCAGTTCTTC.

This clonotype was seen many times. The J gene is TRBJ2-7, the V gene TRBV11-3; D is possibly TRBD2 (5 bases). CDR3 length: 15 amino acids. Germline V gene sequence: CDR1 SGHNT, CDR2 YENEEA. V lost 1 base and J 1 base, leaving 11 bases between the germline ends. The CDR3 spells CASSLVGRGSYEQYF. The CDR3 region has the DNA TGTGCCAGCAGCTTAGTTGGTCGCGGGTCCTACGAGCAGTACTTC. Combining the CDR3 with reference TRBV11-3 and TRBJ2-7 gives the whole variable domain EAGVVQSPRYKIIEKKQPVAFWCNPISGHNTLYWYLQNLGQGPELLIRYENEEAVDDSQLPKDRFSAERLKGVDSTLKIQPAELGDSAVYLCASSLVGRGSYEQYFGPGTRLTVT.

V gene TRBV9 combines with J gene TRBJ2-4; tentatively, D is TRBD2 (6 bases). The CDR3 extends over 15 amino acids. V was shortened by 0 bases and J by 0 bases, with 7 bases between the two germline ends. Germline lookup yields CDR1 SGDLS and CDR2 YYNGEE. CDR3 loop: CASSVAGLAKNIQYF. In DNA form, the CDR3 reads TGTGCCAGCAGCGTAGCGGGACTAGCCAAAAACATTCAGTACTTC.

The table lists this clonotype with many counts. This chain links TRBV30 with TRBJ1-2; possible D gene TRBD1, 6 bases. Trimming stripped 7 bases from V and 8 bases from J, with 23 bases between. This CDR3 spans 14 amino acids. Germline CDR1 GTSNPN, CDR2 SVGIG (reference sequence). DNA for the CDR3: TGTGCCTCGAGCCCGGGGGGCGCTCAGGGCGGCTACACCTTC. As protein: CASSPGGAQGGYTF. Full variable domain (missing parts from reference TRBV30 and TRBJ1-2): SQTIHQWPATLVQPVGSPLSLECTVEGTSNPNLYWYRQAAGRGLQLLFYSVGIGQISSEVPQNLSASRPQDRQFILSSKKLLLSDSGFYLCASSPGGAQGGYTFGSGTRLTVV.

The CDR3 DNA reads TGTGCCAGCAACCTGGGCGGGAGCGGGGAGCAGTACGTC. Its translation: CASNLGGSGEQYV. The chain couples TRBV5-6 to TRBJ2-7, with TRBD2 matching over 7 bases. V dropped 6 bases and J dropped 7; count of bases not matched to a gene: 10. CDR3 length: 13 amino acids. CDR1 and CDR2 from the germline V gene are SGHDT and YYEEEE.

This clonotype showed up many times. The chain is built from TRBV6-5 and TRBJ2-1, with 10 positions matching TRBD2. The CDR3 is made up of 16 amino acids. CDR1 is MNHEY, CDR2 SVGAGI, per germline. V lost 0 bases and J lost 3; bases outside the gene matches: 2. The CDR3 DNA reads TGTGCCAGCAGTTACTCGCCTAGCGGGAGCTACAATGAGCAGTTCTTC. This codes for CASSYSPSGSYNEQFF.

This clonotype has ten or more counts. The rearrangement joins TRBV12-3 or TRBV12-4 to TRBJ1-3; unclear D gene. Trimming pared 1 base from V and 0 bases from J, leaving 7 bases between. The length of the CDR3 is 15 residues. The CDR3 reads CASSLVGSSGNTIYF. CDR3 nucleotide sequence: TGTGCCAGCAGTTTAGTGGGGAGCTCTGGAAACACCATATATTTT.

The rearrangement links TRBV5-1 to TRBJ2-1; 8 nucleotides match TRBD2. The CDR3 length is 12 residues. Germline CDR1 and CDR2: SGHRS and YFSETQ. V lost 4 bases to trimming and J lost 15 bases; unmatched junction nucleotides: 9. The CDR3 region has the DNA TGCGCCAGCAGCCGATCAGCGGGAGTTGTGTTCTTC. Translating it yields CASSRSAGVVFF.

This chain uses TRBV7-8 with TRBJ2-1, with D maybe TRBD2 (7 bases). Germline CDR1 SGHVS, CDR2 FQNEAQ. V gave up 2 bases and J gave up 5 bases, with 13 bases separating them. There are 15 residues in the CDR3. For the CDR3, the DNA is TGTGCCAGCAGCTTAAGGGGGGCGGGGGACAATGAGCAGTTCTTC. Protein: CASSLRGAGDNEQFF.

In its sample, this clonotype was seen many times. The chain uses TRBV2 and TRBJ1-1, with a tentative D call TRBD1 (6 bases). Per germline, CDR1 SNHLY and CDR2 FYNNEI. The length of the CDR3 is 13 residues. V was cut by 7 bases and J by 4 bases, with 13 bases left in between. The CDR3 DNA sequence: TGTGCCAGCATGACGGACAGCCGCACTGAAGCTTTCTTT. Protein product: CASMTDSRTEAFF.

This clonotype was detected only a few times. This chain connects TRBV7-9 to TRBJ1-1; D is undetermined. This CDR3 comprises 13 residues. CDR1 and CDR2 from the germline V gene are SEHNR and FQNEAQ (reference sequence). Deletions cut 6 bases from V and 0 bases from J, with 8 bases between. DNA of the CDR3: TGTGCCAGCAGATCAACACTGAACACTGAAGCTTTCTTT. Translation: CASRSTLNTEAFF.

This clonotype was observed many times. This chain joins TRBV2 and TRBJ1-1; TRBD1 agrees at 7 bases. The germline gives CDR1 SNHLY, CDR2 FYNNEI. The V gene end was trimmed by 8 bases and the J gene end by 6 bases; junction bases not matched to a gene: 12. This CDR3 has 14 amino acids. CDR3 sequence (DNA): TGTGCCAGCGTAAGACAGGGACCAAAATCTGAAGCTTTCTTT. It translates to CASVRQGPKSEAFF. Supplemented by reference TRBV2 and TRBJ1-1, the full variable domain reads EPEVTQTPSHQVTQMGQEVILRCVPISNHLYFYWYRQILGQKVEFLVSFYNNEISEKSEIFDDQFSVERPDGSNFTLKIRSTKLEDSAMYFCASVRQGPKSEAFFGQGTRLTVV.

This clonotype was counted only a few times. The chain is built from TRBV6-1 and TRBJ2-5; 12 nucleotides match TRBD2. Germline values: CDR1 MNHNS, CDR2 SASEGT. With 6 bases clipped from V and 3 bases from J, the junction kept 5 bases outside the gene matches. The CDR3 contains 15 residues. CDR3 nucleotide sequence: TGTGCCAGCAGAGGGGCTAGCGGGAGGGAAGAGACCCAGTACTTC. Translation: CASRGASGREETQYF.

The chain combines TRBV6-5 with TRBJ2-7, with TRBD2 identical over 7 bases. CDR3 length equals 16 residues. Germline trimming cut 2 bases from V and 3 bases from J; bases unmatched to any gene: 10. Germline CDR1 is MNHEY and CDR2 is SVGAGI. CDR3 sequence reads: CASSYRLAGEDYEQYF. In DNA form, the CDR3 reads TGTGCCAGCAGTTACCGTCTGGCGGGAGAAGACTACGAGCAGTACTTC.

This clonotype was observed a few times. The gene calls are TRBV5-8 and TRBJ1-1; D is uncertain. The V gene's germline CDR1 is SGHTS and CDR2 YDEGEE. The CDR3 loop spans 13 amino acids. Trimming removed 4 bases from V and 5 bases from J, with 12 bases in between. The CDR3 protein is CASSLRVRTEAFF. DNA for the CDR3: TGTGCCAGCAGCCTGAGGGTTAGGACTGAAGCTTTCTTT.